Listed below are T cell receptor beta chains from one sample, sequenced in a study of T cells in Graves' hyperthyroidism and ophthalmopathy. TCRdb independently ran MiXCR on the multiplex PCR reads; one entry per CDR3 protein. The top ten clones hold 25% to 30% of a sample with about 92,000 distinct CDR3 sequences, about 51% of them seen once. The sequenced sample consisted of blood. These receptors all come from a middle-aged woman with Graves' hyperthyroidism. CDR3s include the opening cysteine and the closing phenylalanine or tryptophan. Fields, in order: D gene, V gene, J gene, clone size, CDR3 DNA, CDR3 protein. D genes are given only for firm matches. A row's size may be missing; if present it is once, few, many or a size class.

TRBD1	TRBV7-2	TRBJ1-1	NA	TGTGCCAGCAGCTTAGGTGCAGGGGGCACTGAAGCTTTCTTT	CASSLGAGGTEAFF
NA	TRBV10-3	TRBJ2-2	once	TGTGCCATCAGTGGCGGGCGGGCGCACACCGAGGAGCTGTTTTTT	CAISGGRAHTEELFF
TRBD1	TRBV5-1	TRBJ2-7	many	TGCGCCAGCAGCCATGGACAGGGGAGCTCCTACGAGCAGTACTTC	CASSHGQGSSYEQYF
NA	TRBV15	TRBJ1-5	NA	TGTGCCACCAGCAGAGATATGGGGGCAAGCAATCAGCCCCAGCATTTT	CATSRDMGASNQPQHF
TRBD1	TRBV12-3/TRBV12-4	TRBJ2-5	NA	TGTGCCAGCAGTGACAGGGGGGAGACCCAGTACTTC	CASSDRGETQYF
NA	TRBV4-1	TRBJ1-2	many	TGCGCCAGCAGCCAAGGGACACGAAAGGGACTGGATGGCTACACCTTC	CASSQGTRKGLDGYTF
NA	TRBV6-1	TRBJ1-2	many	TGTGCCAGCAGTGAAGTGGGGATAGGACATGGCTACACCTTC	CASSEVGIGHGYTF
NA	TRBV11-1	TRBJ2-3	NA	TGTGCCAGCAGGAGGACAAGCACAGATACGCAGTATTTT	CASRRTSTDTQYF
TRBD1	TRBV7-2	TRBJ2-3	many	TGTGCCAGCAGCTCCGGGACAGGGGACTTAGATACGCAGTATTTT	CASSSGTGDLDTQYF
TRBD1	TRBV10-3	TRBJ1-3	NA	TGTGCCATCAGGGATGGGGGGGACAGGGACACCATATATTTT	CAIRDGGDRDTIYF
TRBD2	TRBV5-1	TRBJ2-5	many	TGCGCCAGCAGCTCGCCCCGGACTAGCGTGGAGACCCAGTACTTC	CASSSPRTSVETQYF
NA	TRBV20-1	TRBJ2-5	NA	TGCAGTGCTATTGAGACCCAGTACTTC	CSAIETQYF
NA	TRBV7-9	TRBJ2-3	few	TGTGCCAGCAGCTTAAGCGGTAGCACAGATACGCAGTATTTT	CASSLSGSTDTQYF
NA	TRBV12-3/TRBV12-4	TRBJ2-3	few	TGTGCCAGCAAGGGACTCACAGATACGCAGTATTTT	CASKGLTDTQYF
NA	TRBV7-6	TRBJ2-5	many	TGTGCCAGCAGCTTAGCCGGGGCATTGAGGGAGACCCAGTACTTC	CASSLAGALRETQYF
TRBD1	TRBV4-1	TRBJ2-7	NA	TGCGCCAGCAGCTTCGGGACAGGGGGCGGCGAGCAGTACTTC	CASSFGTGGGEQYF
TRBD1	TRBV10-3	TRBJ1-6	many	TGTGCCATCAGTGAGTCGAAGGGGGCATTACCCCACTTT	CAISESKGALPHF
TRBD2	TRBV5-6	TRBJ2-7	NA	TGTGCCAGCAGCCACACTAGCGGGAGCGAGCAGTACTTC	CASSHTSGSEQYF
TRBD1	TRBV6-5	TRBJ1-5	once	TGTGCCAGCAGTTGGGCGACAGGGGAGGACCAGCCCCAGCATTTT	CASSWATGEDQPQHF
NA	TRBV6-5	TRBJ1-1	NA	TGTGCCAGCACCCAGAGGTTGAGGGGCACTAAAGCTTTCTTT	CASTQRLRGTKAFF
TRBD1	TRBV2	TRBJ2-7	NA	TGTGCCAGCGAAAGCCGGGACAGAGGCTCCTACGAGCAGTACTTC	CASESRDRGSYEQYF
TRBD2	TRBV7-2	TRBJ2-5	NA	TGTGCCACGCGGGAGTGGGGGTGGGAGACCCAGTACTTC	CATREWGWETQYF
TRBD1	TRBV7-8	TRBJ1-4	many	TGTGCCAGCAGCTCAACAGGGGGCGCAGAAGAAAAACTGTTTTTT	CASSSTGGAEEKLFF
NA	TRBV6-5	TRBJ1-5	many	TGTGCCACCGAATTCCTATCCGGGCCTTATAGCAATCAGCCCCAGCATTTT	CATEFLSGPYSNQPQHF
TRBD1	TRBV7-9	TRBJ1-1	many	TGTGCCAGCAGCTCAAACAGGGGAGGAGGAACTGAAGCTTTCTTT	CASSSNRGGGTEAFF
TRBD2	TRBV19	TRBJ2-5	many	TGTGCCAGTAGTAGGACTAGCGGCCACCAAGAGACCCAGTACTTC	CASSRTSGHQETQYF
TRBD1	TRBV10-3	TRBJ2-5	NA	TGTGCCATCAGTGAGTCTAGGACAGGGAAGGAGACCCAGTACTTC	CAISESRTGKETQYF
NA	TRBV6-1	TRBJ1-2	many	TGTGCCAGCAGTGACGGAAGGGGCAGAAAAAATGGCTACACCTTC	CASSDGRGRKNGYTF
TRBD2	TRBV10-2	TRBJ2-3	few	TGCGCCAGCAAAACCGGGACTAGCGTCACAGATACGCAGTATTTT	CASKTGTSVTDTQYF
NA	TRBV7-3	TRBJ2-2	many	TGTGCCAGCAGCAGACCGGGGACCGGGGAGCTGTTTTTT	CASSRPGTGELFF
NA	TRBV2	TRBJ2-7	NA	TGTGCCAGCAGTGAAGCTGGGAGCTCCTACGAGCAGTACTTC	CASSEAGSSYEQYF
NA	TRBV29-1	TRBJ1-3	NA	TGCAGCTCCGTAGGGGCCGCTGGAAACACCATATATTTT	CSSVGAAGNTIYF
TRBD1	TRBV9	TRBJ2-3	many	TGTGCCAGCAGCAAGGACAGGAGCACAGATACGCAGTATTTT	CASSKDRSTDTQYF
NA	TRBV29-1	TRBJ1-2	NA	TGCAGCTTAGCGAGGCAGGACAGCTACACCTTC	CSLARQDSYTF
TRBD2	TRBV7-8	TRBJ2-7	NA	TGTGCCAGCAGCTCGGCACGACTAGCGGCCTACGAGCAGTACTTC	CASSSARLAAYEQYF
NA	TRBV5-1	TRBJ2-7	many	TGCGCCAGCAGCTTGCACCCGAGCTCCTACGAGCAGTACTTC	CASSLHPSSYEQYF
NA	TRBV7-2	TRBJ1-3	many	TGTGCCAGCAGCCGTCTGGGCGCTGGAAACACCATATATTTT	CASSRLGAGNTIYF
NA	TRBV10-2	TRBJ2-7	many	TGCGCCAGCAGTGAGTCAGCGCTCGAGCAGTACTTC	CASSESALEQYF
NA	TRBV5-1	TRBJ1-4	many	TGCGCCAGCTCGACCGGGAGTAATGAAAAACTGTTTTTT	CASSTGSNEKLFF
NA	TRBV12-3/TRBV12-4	TRBJ1-3	many	TGTGCCAGCAGACGGACGGGGAGCTCTGGAAACACCATATATTTT	CASRRTGSSGNTIYF
NA	TRBV15	TRBJ2-3	NA	TGTGCCACCAGCAGAGATGTAGATACGCAGTATTTT	CATSRDVDTQYF
NA	TRBV15	TRBJ1-3	NA	TGTGCCACCAGCAGAGATCCCTGGGGGAAGGGGGGGATGAACACCATATATTTT	CATSRDPWGKGGMNTIYF
NA	TRBV7-8	TRBJ2-3	many	TGTGCCAGCAGCTCACAGAGCACAGATACGCAGTATTTT	CASSSQSTDTQYF
TRBD1	TRBV4-3	TRBJ1-2	many	TGCGCCAGCAGCCAAGATCAGGACAGGGCTTACTATGGCTACACCTTC	CASSQDQDRAYYGYTF
TRBD2	TRBV25-1	TRBJ2-2	many	TGTGCCAGCAGTGACGCGGGGAGGGGTGACACCGGGGAGCTGTTTTTT	CASSDAGRGDTGELFF
TRBD1	TRBV9	TRBJ1-6	NA	TGTGCCAGCAGCCTTGGCCCGACAGGGATGGGTTCACCCCTCCACTTT	CASSLGPTGMGSPLHF
NA	TRBV7-3	TRBJ2-5	NA	TGTGCCAGCAGCCGCACGACAGAGACCCAGTACTTC	CASSRTTETQYF
NA	TRBV5-4	TRBJ2-5	NA	TGTGCCAGCAGCCCTCGGCCGGGGGAGACCCAGTACTTC	CASSPRPGETQYF
NA	TRBV10-2	TRBJ1-2	NA	TGCGCCAGCAGTGAGTCGATGGGGGATTATGGCTACACCTTC	CASSESMGDYGYTF
TRBD1	TRBV9	TRBJ1-4	NA	TGTGCCAGCAGCGCCGGGACAGGGGTTGAAAAACTGTTTTTT	CASSAGTGVEKLFF